Following are 11 T cell receptor beta chains from one sample sequenced in a study of shared clonotypes between healthy human individuals. TCRdb's copy holds only in-frame clones and misses some; the assay was immunoSEQ multiplex PCR. The data show around 370,000 clones, around 96% seen once. The sequenced sample consisted of memory CD8+ T cells sorted from blood. Described subset: CD45RO+ cells pooled with CCR7-negative TemRA cells. The receptors were gathered from a man aged 30-40 years in good health.

This chain uses TRBV30 with TRBJ1-3; D may be TRBD1 (6 bases). There are 15 residues in the CDR3. CDR1 GTSNPN and CDR2 SVGIG come from the germline V gene (reference sequence). V was shortened by 3 bases and J by 5 bases, with 17 bases between the two germline ends. CDR3 nucleotides: TGTGCCTGGAGGGACCTTAGGGGGACCAGAAACACCATATATTTT. It is translated as CAWRDLRGTRNTIYF. Using reference TRBV30 and TRBJ1-3 for the parts outside the CDR3, the full variable domain is SQTIHQWPATLVQPVGSPLSLECTVEGTSNPNLYWYRQAAGRGLQLLFYSVGIGQISSEVPQNLSASRPQDRQFILSSKKLLLSDSGFYLCAWRDLRGTRNTIYFGEGSWLTVV.

This chain joins TRBV7-9 and TRBJ1-3; the match to TRBD1 covers 8 bases. The germline V gene encodes CDR1 SEHNR and CDR2 FQNEAQ (reference sequence). The CDR3 has 15 amino acids. The trim removed 3 bases at V and 4 bases at J, leaving 5 bases unmatched. CDR3 amino acids: CASSFRTGTGNTIYF. CDR3 bases: TGTGCCAGCAGCTTCCGGACAGGGACCGGAAACACCATATATTTT.

In DNA form, the CDR3 reads TGTGCCAGCAGCTTCACTAGCGGGATAACCACCGGGGAGCTGTTTTTT. It specifies CASSFTSGITTGELFF. This chain links TRBV5-4 with TRBJ2-2, with 10 positions matching TRBD2. Per germline, CDR1 SGHNT and CDR2 YYREEE (reference sequence). The V segment lost 2 bases and the J segment 4 bases; nucleotides outside the gene matches: 5. The CDR3 spans 16 residues.

The CDR3 coding sequence is TGTGCCAGCAGTTTACAGGGGGCGATGAACACTGAAGCTTTCTTT. The encoded protein is CASSLQGAMNTEAFF. The chain combines TRBV28 with TRBJ1-1, with 8 bases aligning to TRBD1. The trim removed 2 bases at V and 0 bases at J, leaving 2 bases unmatched. The length of the CDR3 is 15 residues. From germline, CDR1 is MDHEN and CDR2 SYDVKM.

The chain has TRBV29-1 and TRBJ2-1; a weak D match, TRBD1 (6 bases). This CDR3 region has 14 residues. V gave up 5 bases and J gave up 0 bases, with 11 bases separating them. Germline V gene sequence: CDR1 SQVTM, CDR2 ANQGSEA. CDR3: CSVIRGSSYNEQFF. For the CDR3, the DNA is TGCAGCGTTATAAGGGGGAGCTCCTACAATGAGCAGTTCTTC.

The chain is built from TRBV6-5 and TRBJ1-2, with D perhaps matching TRBD1 (6 bases). V was clipped by 0 bases and J by 4 bases, with 9 bases between them. This CDR3 contains 14 residues. Germline loops: CDR1 MNHEY, CDR2 SVGAGI. The CDR3 reads CASSYSDSFYGYTF. The CDR3 DNA is TGTGCCAGCAGTTACTCGGACAGTTTCTATGGCTACACCTTC.

The chain employs TRBV27 and TRBJ1-1; tentative D call: TRBD1 (5 bases). CDR1 is MNHEY, CDR2 SMNVEV, per germline (reference sequence). Trimming took 6 bases from V and 4 from J, leaving 12 bases between them. The CDR3 has 13 amino acids. In DNA, the CDR3 is TGTGCCAGCAGGCCTTCCGGGGGCACTGAAGCTTTCTTT. This sequence encodes CASRPSGGTEAFF.

Comment on this clone: The same CDR3 is also encoded by other DNA sequences in this sample. The V and J genes are TRBV27 and TRBJ2-5; D possibly corresponds to TRBD1 (5 bases). Per germline, CDR1 MNHEY and CDR2 SMNVEV (reference sequence). The CDR3 is 12 residues long. Trimming took off 2 bases at V and 5 bases at J, with 6 bases between the two ends. The chain's CDR3 is CASSLKGETQYF. CDR3 bases: TGTGCCAGCAGTTTAAAGGGGGAGACCCAGTACTTC.

The V call is TRBV5-1, the J call TRBJ2-7, with D possibly being TRBD1 (6 bases). The CDR3 totals 14 residues. Germline V CDR1 and CDR2: SGHRS, YFSETQ. V was trimmed by 0 bases and J by 3 bases, leaving 10 bases between them. CDR3 sequence reads: CASSLEGDLYEQYF. As DNA, the CDR3 is TGCGCCAGCAGCTTGGAGGGGGACCTCTACGAGCAGTACTTC.

The chain combines TRBV11-2 with TRBJ2-1; the match to TRBD2 covers 13 bases. The CDR3 sequence is 15 residues long. The germline gives CDR1 SGHAT, CDR2 FQNNGV. Trimming removed 5 bases from V and 8 bases from J; junction bases left unmatched: 6. In DNA form, the CDR3 reads TGTGCCAGCAGCCCAGGACTAGCGGGAGTATATGAGCAGTTCTTC. Translation: CASSPGLAGVYEQFF.

Written as DNA, the CDR3 is TGTGCCAGCAGGACAGGGACTCGCGGGAGGAGCTCCTACAATGAGCAGTTCTTC. Amino acid sequence: CASRTGTRGRSSYNEQFF. The rearrangement joins TRBV28 to TRBJ2-1; TRBD2 might be the D (8 bases). Trimming shortened V by 6 bases and J by 0 bases, and 21 bases separated the two germline ends. The germline CDR1 and CDR2 sequences are MDHEN and SYDVKM. CDR3 length: 18 residues.